This paragraph covers one T cell receptor beta chain sequence. The target of this receptor is not known. Base quality data are lacking; no much larger clone is found one base away. The data are from a study of blood T cell repertoires in COVID-19 (dated by TCRdb to 2018 to 2021). For context, the study as a whole: Samples covering the acute and convalescent phases of COVID-19 were provided by collaborators in the United States, Italy and Spain. The prospective study material was composed of cDNA or gDNA derived from T cells, B-cell-depleted T cells, or PBMCs. The dataset comprised deeply sampled blood TCRbeta repertoires from subjects exposed to, actively infected with, or recovered from COVID-19. A freely available public database, intended as a resource for researchers studying the immune response to SARS-CoV-2, is where the repertoires were released. Samples were obtained from the ongoing ImmuneRACE study (first 160 participants) and from 1,200 or so subjects provided by 6 global collaborators. Nearly every sample came with metadata listing a de-identified subject ID, COVID-19 status, age in years and sex. Where HLA class I and class II types were available, the types were taken from metadata supplied by the sample provider, not from assay-based typing. What the study reported, not specific to this receptor: The quantity of clinical and demographic metadata differed by source and by participant and was supplied without curation.

The germline V gene encodes CDR1 LNHNV and CDR2 YYDKDF (reference sequence). The V end gives up 3 bases and the J end 5 bases, leaving 5 bases in the junction not matched to a gene. From the cysteine up to the phenylalanine, the CDR3 has a length of 16 residues. The retained sequence is limited to the CDR3, 48 bases, with the frame set at the first base. TCRbeta CDR3 regions were amplified from genomic DNA by means of the immunoSEQ Assay, a bias-controlled multiplex PCR. The original methods were these. The number of nucleated cells in each sample was estimated from the amplification of reference gene primers within the assay. To quantify the absolute abundance of each unique TCRbeta CDR3 rearrangement, sequence reads were collapsed and filtered. For each sample, productive Simpson clonality was calculated as the square root of Simpson's diversity index across productive rearrangements. This is the immuneACCESS table as TCRdb keeps it, with only in-frame sequences that have V and J called. A part of the clones is gone; compared with another copy, unresolved V genes explain less than half, and the rest is unexplained. For V, J and clone size, that table is used; D and trimming come from the DNA. The sample data list 35,000 to 45,000 clones, and 85% of these were observed just once. Together, the top ten hold roughly an eighth of the sample.

Each collaborating institution followed its own protocols to collect whole blood in K2EDTA tubes. Collaborator samples were shipped for TCRbeta analysis as frozen whole blood, isolated PBMCs, or DNA extracted from either sample type. The sample comprised peripheral blood. The receptor comes from a human donor in a cohort sampled during active COVID-19. The sequence links TRBV15 to TRBJ1-3, with TRBD1 matching 12 junction bases. CDR3 loop: CATSSTGQGARNTIYF. In nucleotide form, the sequence is TGTGCCACCAGCAGCACGGGACAGGGGGCTAGAAACACCATATATTTT.